This is a list of T cell receptor beta chains from one sample in a study of blood T cell repertoires in COVID-19. This table comes from immunoSEQ multiplex PCR, and its TCRdb copy is limited to in-frame clones, with some not included. The table shows fewer than 350,000 clones, with roughly 88% occurring only once. The sequencing input was PBMCs or T cells enriched from blood (not recorded which). These receptors originate from a woman in her thirties or forties with acute COVID-19. Both conserved end residues are part of each CDR3. The D gene is left open where the match is weak. Expanded clones are given a class, and other clones once, few, many or no size at all.

>NA|TRBV7-3|TRBJ1-5|NA
CASSSTGWREHQPQHF
TGTGCCAGCAGCTCCACCGGTTGGAGGGAGCATCAGCCCCAGCATTTT
>few|TRBV3-1/TRBV3-2|TRBJ1-2|NA
CASSLTATYGYTF
TGTGCCAGCAGCCTGACTGCCACGTATGGCTACACCTTC
>NA|TRBV4-3|TRBJ1-1|NA
CASRSRGGDTEAFF
TGCGCCAGCCGCTCGCGAGGGGGGGACACTGAAGCTTTCTTT
>NA|TRBV29-1|TRBJ2-7|TRBD1
CSVGRQGWEQYF
TGCAGCGTTGGGAGACAGGGGTGGGAGCAGTACTTC
>NA|TRBV19|TRBJ2-3|TRBD2
CATSDVAGAGADTQYF
TGTGCCACAAGCGACGTAGCGGGAGCAGGGGCAGATACGCAGTATTTT
>NA|TRBV4-1|TRBJ2-1|TRBD2
CASSQDQRENEQFF
TGCGCCAGCAGCCAAGACCAGCGGGAAAATGAGCAGTTCTTC
>NA|TRBV2|TRBJ2-1|TRBD2
CASSLSSGRLNEQFF
TGTGCCAGCTCACTCTCCAGCGGGAGACTAAATGAGCAGTTCTTC
>NA|TRBV14|TRBJ1-4|NA
CASSASRANEKLFF
TGTGCCAGCAGCGCGTCGCGGGCAAATGAAAAACTGTTTTTT
>NA|TRBV18|TRBJ1-1|TRBD1
CASSSRLRQGRTEAFF
TGTGCCAGCTCAAGTAGGCTTCGACAGGGGCGAACTGAAGCTTTCTTT
>NA|TRBV19|TRBJ1-6|TRBD1
CASSVYDRDSSYNSPLHF
TGTGCCAGTAGTGTCTATGACAGGGACAGCTCCTATAATTCACCCCTCCACTTT
>once|TRBV24-1|TRBJ2-3|NA
CATSDAQGTWADTQYF
TGTGCCACCAGTGACGCACAGGGGACTTGGGCAGATACGCAGTATTTT
>NA|TRBV9|TRBJ1-1|TRBD1
CASSVGTGSEAFF
TGTGCCAGCAGCGTAGGGACAGGGTCCGAAGCTTTCTTT
>NA|TRBV6-5|TRBJ2-5|TRBD2
CASTRLSGGGETQYF
TGTGCCAGCACACGCCTTAGCGGGGGAGGAGAGACCCAGTACTTC
>NA|TRBV4-3|TRBJ1-4|TRBD1
CASSHRQGGVELFF
TGCGCCAGCAGCCATCGACAGGGGGGGGTTGAACTGTTTTTT
>NA|TRBV10-3|TRBJ2-3|TRBD2
CAISFTGTSGGGSDTQYF
TGTGCCATCAGCTTCACCGGGACTAGCGGGGGGGGCTCAGATACGCAGTATTTT
>NA|TRBV27|TRBJ2-3|TRBD2
CASSSIPPLAGGRDTQYF
TGTGCCAGCAGTTCGATCCCCCCACTAGCGGGAGGGAGAGATACGCAGTATTTT
>NA|TRBV9|TRBJ2-5|NA
CASSPFDSLRRETQYF
TGTGCCAGCAGCCCCTTTGACAGTCTCCGAAGAGAGACCCAGTACTTC
>NA|TRBV5-4|TRBJ1-3|NA
CASSHKQGLGGNTIYF
TGTGCCAGCAGCCATAAACAGGGTTTGGGTGGAAACACCATATATTTT
>NA|TRBV7-2|TRBJ2-3|TRBD1
CASSADRGRTDTQYF
TGTGCCAGCAGCGCGGACAGGGGCCGCACAGATACGCAGTATTTT
>NA|TRBV6-5|TRBJ2-2|TRBD2
CASLGLAGGTGELFF
TGTGCCAGCTTAGGACTAGCGGGAGGCACCGGGGAGCTGTTTTTT
>NA|TRBV24-1|TRBJ2-3|NA
CATSTDSTDTQYF
TGTGCCACCAGTACGGACAGTACAGATACGCAGTATTTT
>once|TRBV28|TRBJ1-2|NA
CASSFGALGYGYTF
TGTGCCAGCAGTTTTGGGGCTCTGGGCTATGGCTACACCTTC
>NA|TRBV6-1|TRBJ2-7|TRBD2
CASSGQTSGYTYEQYF
TGTGCCAGCAGTGGACAGACTAGCGGCTATACCTACGAGCAGTACTTC
>once|TRBV7-9|TRBJ2-6|NA
CASSPGSGANVLTF
TGTGCCAGCAGCCCAGGCTCTGGGGCCAACGTCCTGACTTTC
>few|TRBV6-1|TRBJ1-2|TRBD1
CASSEALSGTGRYGYTF
TGTGCCAGCAGTGAAGCGCTATCCGGGACAGGGCGCTATGGCTACACCTTC
>NA|TRBV19|TRBJ1-6|TRBD1
CASSTGQGNSPLHF
TGTGCCAGTAGTACAGGACAGGGGAATTCACCCCTCCACTTT
>NA|TRBV19|TRBJ2-7|NA
CASSQVWGAYEQYF
TGTGCCAGTAGCCAAGTTTGGGGGGCCTACGAGCAGTACTTC
>NA|TRBV30|TRBJ2-5|TRBD1
CAWSGDRGLGETQYF
TGTGCCTGGAGTGGGGACAGGGGGCTAGGGGAGACCCAGTACTTC
>NA|TRBV11-2|TRBJ2-3|NA
CASSFTRGGRNTQYF
TGTGCCAGCAGCTTCACCCGCGGCGGTCGGAATACGCAGTATTTT
>NA|TRBV6-5|TRBJ2-1|TRBD2
CASSKIAGGLREQFF
TGTGCCAGCAGCAAAATAGCGGGAGGCCTGAGGGAGCAGTTCTTC